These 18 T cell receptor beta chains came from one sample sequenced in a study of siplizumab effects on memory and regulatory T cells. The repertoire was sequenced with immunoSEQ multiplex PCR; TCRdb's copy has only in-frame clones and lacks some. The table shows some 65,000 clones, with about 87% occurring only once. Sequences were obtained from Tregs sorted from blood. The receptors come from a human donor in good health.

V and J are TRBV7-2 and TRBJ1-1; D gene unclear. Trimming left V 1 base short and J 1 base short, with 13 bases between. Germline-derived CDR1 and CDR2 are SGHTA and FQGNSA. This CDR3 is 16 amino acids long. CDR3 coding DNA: TGTGCCAGCAGCTTAGAGTTTGTAGTTCGGAACACTGAAGCTTTCTTT. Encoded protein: CASSLEFVVRNTEAFF.

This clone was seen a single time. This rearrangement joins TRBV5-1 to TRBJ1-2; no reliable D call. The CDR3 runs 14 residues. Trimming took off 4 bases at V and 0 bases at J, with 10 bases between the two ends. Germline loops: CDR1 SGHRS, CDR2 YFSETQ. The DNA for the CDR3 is TGCGCCAGCAGCCCTGGTGCAGCTAACTATGGCTACACCTTC. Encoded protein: CASSPGAANYGYTF.

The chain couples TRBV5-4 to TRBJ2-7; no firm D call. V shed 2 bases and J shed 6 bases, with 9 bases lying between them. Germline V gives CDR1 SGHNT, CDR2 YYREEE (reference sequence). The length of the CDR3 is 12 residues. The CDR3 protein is CASSFPLGEQYF. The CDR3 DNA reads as TGTGCCAGCAGCTTCCCGCTTGGCGAGCAGTACTTC.

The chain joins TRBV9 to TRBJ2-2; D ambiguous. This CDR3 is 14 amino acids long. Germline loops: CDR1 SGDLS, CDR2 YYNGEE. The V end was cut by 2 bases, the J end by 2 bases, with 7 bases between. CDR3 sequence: CASSVYRNTGELFF. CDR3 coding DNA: TGTGCCAGCAGCGTTTACAGAAACACCGGGGAGCTGTTTTTT. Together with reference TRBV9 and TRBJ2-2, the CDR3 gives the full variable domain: DSGVTQTPKHLITATGQRVTLRCSPRSGDLSVYWYQQSLDQGLQFLIQYYNGEERAKGNILERFSAQQFPDLHSELNLSSLELGDSALYFCASSVYRNTGELFFGEGSRLTVL.

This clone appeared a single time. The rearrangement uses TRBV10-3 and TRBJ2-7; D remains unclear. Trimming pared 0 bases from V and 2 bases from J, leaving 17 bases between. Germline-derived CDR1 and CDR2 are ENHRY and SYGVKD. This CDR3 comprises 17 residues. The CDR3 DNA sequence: TGTGCCATCAGTGAGTCGAGTCTTAGGGTCCGAACCTACGAGCAGTACTTC. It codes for CAISESSLRVRTYEQYF.

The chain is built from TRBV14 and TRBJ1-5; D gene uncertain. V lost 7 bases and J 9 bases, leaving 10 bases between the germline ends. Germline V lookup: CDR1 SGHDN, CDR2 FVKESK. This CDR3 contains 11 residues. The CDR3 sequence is CASKNLLPQHF. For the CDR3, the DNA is TGTGCCAGCAAGAATCTCCTGCCCCAGCATTTT.

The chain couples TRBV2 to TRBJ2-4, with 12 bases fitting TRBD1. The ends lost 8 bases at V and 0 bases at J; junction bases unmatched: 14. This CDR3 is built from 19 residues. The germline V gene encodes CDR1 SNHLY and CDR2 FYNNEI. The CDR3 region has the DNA TGTGCCAGCGCCCCGGGACAGGGGGCAAGAATTCTAGCCAAAAACATTCAGTACTTC. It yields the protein CASAPGQGARILAKNIQYF.

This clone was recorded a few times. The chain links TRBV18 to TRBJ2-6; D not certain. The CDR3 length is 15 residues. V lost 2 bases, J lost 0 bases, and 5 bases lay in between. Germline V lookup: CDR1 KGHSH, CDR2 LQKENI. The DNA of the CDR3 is TGTGCCAGCTCACCAACACGCTCTGGGGCCAACGTCCTGACTTTC. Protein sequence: CASSPTRSGANVLTF. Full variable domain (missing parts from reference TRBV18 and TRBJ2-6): NAGVMQNPRHLVRRRGQEARLRCSPMKGHSHVYWYRQLPEEGLKFMVYLQKENIIDESGMPKERFSAEFPKEGPSILRIQQVVRGDSAAYFCASSPTRSGANVLTFGAGSRLTVL.

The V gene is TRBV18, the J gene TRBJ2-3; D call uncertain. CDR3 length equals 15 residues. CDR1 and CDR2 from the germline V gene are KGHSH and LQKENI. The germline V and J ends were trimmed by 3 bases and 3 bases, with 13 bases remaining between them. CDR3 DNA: TGTGCCAGCTCACCCGTCTGGGAAAGGACAGATACGCAGTATTTT. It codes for CASSPVWERTDTQYF. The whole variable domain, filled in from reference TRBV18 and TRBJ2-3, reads NAGVMQNPRHLVRRRGQEARLRCSPMKGHSHVYWYRQLPEEGLKFMVYLQKENIIDESGMPKERFSAEFPKEGPSILRIQQVVRGDSAAYFCASSPVWERTDTQYFGPGTRLTVL.

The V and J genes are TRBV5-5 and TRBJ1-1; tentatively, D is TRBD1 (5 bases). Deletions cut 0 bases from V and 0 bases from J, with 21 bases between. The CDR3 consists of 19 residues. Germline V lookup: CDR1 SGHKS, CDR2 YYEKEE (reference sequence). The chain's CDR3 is CASSLEGRGASGLNTEAFF. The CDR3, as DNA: TGTGCCAGCAGCTTGGAGGGCCGTGGGGCCTCCGGACTGAACACTGAAGCTTTCTTT.

The CDR3 region is CAGDRASTDTQYF. The CDR3 DNA is TGTGCCGGGGACAGGGCTAGCACAGATACGCAGTATTTT. This chain connects TRBV30 to TRBJ2-3; TRBD1 matches 9 bases. V lost 8 bases and J lost 0; bases outside the gene matches: 3. CDR1 and CDR2 from the germline V gene are GTSNPN and SVGIG (reference sequence). The CDR3 totals 13 residues.

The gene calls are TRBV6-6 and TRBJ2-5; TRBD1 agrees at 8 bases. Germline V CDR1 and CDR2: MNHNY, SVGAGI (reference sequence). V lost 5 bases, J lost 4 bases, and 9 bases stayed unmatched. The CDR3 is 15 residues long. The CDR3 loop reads CASSPTQGAGETQYF. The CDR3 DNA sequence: TGTGCCAGCAGTCCTACCCAGGGGGCCGGAGAGACCCAGTACTTC.

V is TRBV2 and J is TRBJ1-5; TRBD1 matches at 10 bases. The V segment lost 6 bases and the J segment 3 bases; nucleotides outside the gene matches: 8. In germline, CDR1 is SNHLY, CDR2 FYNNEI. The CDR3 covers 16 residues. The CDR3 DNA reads TGTGCCAGCAGCCTACGACAGGGGGCTTACAATCAGCCCCAGCATTTT. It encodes CASSLRQGAYNQPQHF.

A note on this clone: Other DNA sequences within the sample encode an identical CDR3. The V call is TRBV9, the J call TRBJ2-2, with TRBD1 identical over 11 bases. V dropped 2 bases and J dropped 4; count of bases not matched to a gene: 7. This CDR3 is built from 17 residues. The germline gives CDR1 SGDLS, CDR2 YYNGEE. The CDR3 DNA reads TGTGCCAGCAGCGTCGGACAGGGGGCGGGGCTCACCGGGGAGCTGTTTTTT. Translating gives CASSVGQGAGLTGELFF.

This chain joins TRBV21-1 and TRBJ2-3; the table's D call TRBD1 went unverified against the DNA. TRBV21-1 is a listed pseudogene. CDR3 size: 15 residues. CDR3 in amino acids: CASSINRGWADTQYF. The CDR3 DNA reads TGTGCCAGCAGCATTAACAGGGGTTGGGCAGATACGCAGTATTTT.

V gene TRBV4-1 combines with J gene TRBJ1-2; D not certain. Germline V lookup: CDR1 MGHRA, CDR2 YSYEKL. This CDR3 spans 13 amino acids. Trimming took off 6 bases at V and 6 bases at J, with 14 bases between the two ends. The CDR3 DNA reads TGCGCCAGCAGTAACTGGCAGTCTGATGGCTACACCTTC. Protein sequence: CASSNWQSDGYTF.

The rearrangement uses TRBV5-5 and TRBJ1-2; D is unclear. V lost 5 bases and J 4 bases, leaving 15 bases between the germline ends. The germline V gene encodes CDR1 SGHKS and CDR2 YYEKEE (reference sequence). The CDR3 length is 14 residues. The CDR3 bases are TGTGCCAGCAGGATACCCGGGATGTTCTATGGCTACACCTTC. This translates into CASRIPGMFYGYTF.

The CDR3 protein is CASTQSVRGTYNEQFF. The CDR3 DNA follows: TGTGCCAGCACGCAATCTGTGCGGGGGACCTACAATGAGCAGTTCTTC. This chain links TRBV11-2 with TRBJ2-1, with TRBD2 matching over 7 bases. Germline loops: CDR1 SGHAT, CDR2 FQNNGV. The CDR3 has 16 residues. V was pared by 7 bases and J by 2 bases, with 11 bases of the junction left unmatched. Full variable domain (outside the CDR3, taken from reference TRBV11-2 and TRBJ2-1): EAGVAQSPRYKIIEKRQSVAFWCNPISGHATLYWYQQILGQGPKLLIQFQNNGVVDDSQLPKDRFSAERLKGVDSTLKIQPAKLEDSAVYLCASTQSVRGTYNEQFFGPGTRLTVL.